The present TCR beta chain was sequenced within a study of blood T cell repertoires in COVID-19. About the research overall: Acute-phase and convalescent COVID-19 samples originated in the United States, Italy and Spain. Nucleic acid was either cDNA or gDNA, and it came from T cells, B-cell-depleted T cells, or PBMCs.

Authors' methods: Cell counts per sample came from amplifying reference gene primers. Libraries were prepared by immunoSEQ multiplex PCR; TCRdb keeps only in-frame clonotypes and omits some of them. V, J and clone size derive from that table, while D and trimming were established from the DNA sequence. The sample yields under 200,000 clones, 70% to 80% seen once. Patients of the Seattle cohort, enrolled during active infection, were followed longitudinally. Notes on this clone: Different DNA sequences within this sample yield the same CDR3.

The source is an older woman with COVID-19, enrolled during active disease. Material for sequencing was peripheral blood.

The CDR3 loop reads CASSLGGSRTDTQYF. The CDR3 DNA follows: TGTGCCAGCAGCCTAGGGGGCTCGCGCACAGATACGCAGTATTTT. The chain is built from TRBV7-9 and TRBJ2-3; 7 bases align to TRBD1. Germline CDR1 SEHNR, CDR2 FQNEAQ (reference sequence). The length of the CDR3 is 15 residues. The V gene end was trimmed by 5 bases and the J gene end by 1 base; junction bases not matched to a gene: 6. The full variable domain, in which reference TRBV7-9 and TRBJ2-3 provide the parts outside the CDR3, is DTGVSQNPRHKITKRGQNVTFRCDPISEHNRLYWYRQTLGQGPEFLTYFQNEAQLEKSRLLSDRFSAERPKGSFSTLEIQRTEQGDSAMYLCASSLGGSRTDTQYFGPGTRLTVL.